The table lists the clone carrying this TCR beta chain with many counts. The CDR3 is 13 residues long. Germline CDR1 ENHRY, CDR2 SYGVKD. The ends were cut back, 4 bases at V and 6 bases at J, with 10 bases in the middle. TCRdb itself ran the RT-PCR reads through MiXCR, one entry per CDR3 protein. The sample has about 700,000 distinct CDR3 sequences; 13% to 15% are singletons. The TCR sequence derives from a female donor in good health, serving as a healthy control. Sequenced sample: memory CD4+ T cells from blood. The gene calls are TRBV10-3 and TRBJ2-1, with D perhaps given as TRBD1 or TRBD2 (5 bases each). CDR3: CAISGGVGNEQFF. The DNA for the CDR3 is TGTGCCATCAGTGGAGGGGTAGGCAATGAGCAGTTCTTC.